The following is a T cell receptor (beta chain) sequence with its context. Trimming shortened V by 5 bases and J by 12 bases, and 17 bases separated the two germline ends. The CDR3 spans 12 residues. Germline V gene data show CDR1 as MDHEN and CDR2 as SYDVKM. Per the authors' pipeline: Quantification of nucleated cells was approximated via reference gene primer amplification. TCRdb's copy holds only in-frame clones and misses some; the assay was immunoSEQ multiplex PCR. The V and J calls and clone size are taken from that table; D and trimming were inferred from the DNA. The repertoire has around 300,000 clones, approximately 88% of them found once; the top ten carry around 4%. This entry belongs to a study of blood T cell repertoires in COVID-19. About the research overall: Specimens from acute and convalescent COVID-19 originated in the United States, Italy and Spain. T cells, B-cell-depleted T cells, or PBMCs supplied cDNA or gDNA.

The source material was peripheral blood. This clonotype originated in a woman aged 45 to 65 with active or convalescent COVID-19. The rearrangement links TRBV28 to TRBJ2-7, with D maybe TRBD1 (6 bases). The CDR3, as DNA: TGTGCCAGCAGTCCGACAGGACCTGGTGGGTACTTC. Amino acids: CASSPTGPGGYF.